This T cell receptor beta chain was retrieved from a study of blood T cell repertoires in COVID-19. Whole-study context: Sites across the United States, Italy and Spain contributed samples from acute and convalescent COVID-19. From T cells, B-cell-depleted T cells, or PBMCs came the material, which was cDNA or gDNA.

Using immunoSEQ multiplex PCR, the repertoire was profiled, and TCRdb retains in-frame clones only, with some absent. This sample has some 490,000 clones; roughly nine tenths occur once, and the top ten carry approximately 8%. The ends lost 3 bases at V and 7 bases at J; junction bases unmatched: 5. The germline CDR1 and CDR2 sequences are KGHDR and SFDVKD. The CDR3 runs to 14 residues. The chain recombines TRBV24-1 with TRBJ2-1; 7 bases match TRBD1. This TCR was sampled from a woman aged 55-75 years who had recovered from COVID-19. Sequenced material: PBMCs or T cells enriched from blood (not recorded which). The CDR3 sequence: CATSDRGQANEQFF. CDR3 bases: TGTGCCACCAGTGATCGCGGACAGGCAAATGAGCAGTTCTTC.